The 30 T cell receptor beta chains reported below all come from one sample, sequenced in a study of blood T cell repertoires in COVID-19. Generated by immunoSEQ multiplex PCR, the TCRdb table keeps only in-frame clones and is missing some. The sample carries around 210,000 clones, 88% recorded once. Sequenced sample: peripheral blood. These receptors originate from a man aged 45 to 65 with COVID-19, enrolled during active disease.

This chain joins TRBV3-1 (or the pseudogene TRBV3-2) and TRBJ2-2; D unresolved. Trimming left V 1 base short and J 4 bases short, with 7 bases between. This CDR3 region has 14 residues. Germline V lookup: CDR1 LGHDT, CDR2 YNNKEL (reference sequence). CDR3 protein: CASSQVSATGELFF. DNA for the CDR3: TGTGCCAGCAGCCAAGTGAGCGCCACCGGGGAGCTGTTTTTT.

This clone came up a few times. The chain employs TRBV2 and TRBJ2-1; possible D gene TRBD1, 7 bases. Trimming stripped 8 bases from V and 5 bases from J, with 13 bases between. The CDR3 is 13 residues long. Germline CDR1 is SNHLY and CDR2 is FYNNEI. The CDR3 spells CASGGDRNNEQFF. In nucleotides, the CDR3 is TGTGCCAGCGGAGGGGACAGAAACAATGAGCAGTTCTTC.

Comment on this clone: The same CDR3 also results from other DNA sequences found in this sample. V and J are TRBV20-1 and TRBJ2-1, with TRBD2 identical over 10 bases. Germline CDR1 DFQATT, CDR2 SNEGSKA (reference sequence). The V and J ends lost 3 bases and 9 bases, in that order; junction bases with no gene match: 8. The CDR3 length is 14 residues. CDR3 DNA sequence: TGCAGTGCTAGTCGGCTAGCGGGAGATGGTGAGCAGTTCTTC. Translation: CSASRLAGDGEQFF.

V usage is TRBV4-1 and J usage is TRBJ1-4; 7 bases line up with TRBD1. Trimming removed 3 bases from V and 0 bases from J; junction bases left unmatched: 13. Per germline, CDR1 MGHRA and CDR2 YSYEKL. The CDR3 sequence is 19 residues long. Here the CDR3 DNA reads TGCGCCAGCAGCCACCCCCGGGACAGTAGAAAAGCAACTAATGAAAAACTGTTTTTT. The encoded protein is CASSHPRDSRKATNEKLFF.

CDR3 coding DNA: TGTGCCAGCAAACAGGGACAGGGCTACGAGCAGTACTTC. It yields the protein CASKQGQGYEQYF. This chain links TRBV5-5 with TRBJ2-7; TRBD1 agrees at 9 bases. There are 13 residues in the CDR3. The junction had 4 bases not matched to a gene; V was cut back by 6 bases and J by 3 bases. Germline-derived CDR1 and CDR2 are SGHKS and YYEKEE (reference sequence). Variable domain in full (rest from reference TRBV5-5 and TRBJ2-7): DAGVTQSPTHLIKTRGQQVTLRCSPISGHKSVSWYQQVLGQGPQFIFQYYEKEERGRGNFPDRFSARQFPNYSSELNVNALLLGDSALYLCASKQGQGYEQYFGPGTRLTVT.

This chain links TRBV10-3 with TRBJ1-1; 8 nucleotides line up with TRBD1. The CDR3 runs 12 residues. Germline values: CDR1 ENHRY, CDR2 SYGVKD. Trimming removed 10 bases from V and 4 bases from J; junction bases left unmatched: 5. The CDR3 spells CATRTGLTEAFF. CDR3 nucleotide sequence: TGTGCCACCAGGACAGGGCTCACTGAAGCTTTCTTT.

The chain joins TRBV5-1 to TRBJ2-3; possibly TRBD1 for D (5 bases). The V and J ends lost 2 bases and 4 bases respectively, with 14 bases between them. The CDR3 has 15 amino acids. The germline CDR1 and CDR2 sequences are SGHRS and YFSETQ. The CDR3, as DNA: TGCGCCAGCAGCTTTCAGCAGGGTGACTCAGATACGCAGTATTTT. This translates into CASSFQQGDSDTQYF.

The chain has TRBV30 and TRBJ1-6, with D possibly TRBD1 on 6 matching bases. CDR3 length: 13 amino acids. Germline values: CDR1 GTSNPN, CDR2 SVGIG (reference sequence). V lost 2 bases and J 5 bases, leaving 7 bases between the germline ends. DNA for the CDR3: TGTGCCTGGAGTCGGACAGATAATTCACCCCTCCACTTT. Its protein product is CAWSRTDNSPLHF. The complete variable domain, with remaining parts taken from reference TRBV30 and TRBJ1-6, reads SQTIHQWPATLVQPVGSPLSLECTVEGTSNPNLYWYRQAAGRGLQLLFYSVGIGQISSEVPQNLSASRPQDRQFILSSKKLLLSDSGFYLCAWSRTDNSPLHFGNGTRLTVT.

The CDR3 nucleotides are TGTGCCAGCAGCTTAGGGACTAGCGGATACAATGAGCAGTTCTTC. This codes for CASSLGTSGYNEQFF. This chain joins TRBV7-3 and TRBJ2-1, with TRBD2 matching over 11 bases. This CDR3 has 15 amino acids. The J segment lost 4 bases and the V segment lost 2 bases, leaving 1 base of the junction unmatched. CDR1 is SGHTA and CDR2 is FQGTGA in the germline V gene.

The V call is TRBV6-1, the J call TRBJ2-5; weak D call: TRBD2 (6 bases). The germline V and J ends were trimmed by 7 bases and 5 bases, with 23 bases remaining between them. This CDR3 contains 16 residues. Germline V gives CDR1 MNHNS, CDR2 SASEGT. The CDR3 nucleotides read TGTGCCAGCACTGAGGCGGGCGGGGTTCTTTCGGAGACCCAGTACTTC. Translating it yields CASTEAGGVLSETQYF.

This clone was detected once. V and J are TRBV6-5 and TRBJ1-2, with D possibly being TRBD1 (6 bases). The V gene lost 6 bases and the J gene lost 4 bases, with 18 bases spanning the gap. Germline loops: CDR1 MNHEY, CDR2 SVGAGI. This CDR3 region has 15 residues. The CDR3 reads CASSPTGGFPYGYTF. The CDR3 nucleotides are TGTGCCAGCAGCCCCACGGGGGGCTTTCCCTATGGCTACACCTTC.

The V call is TRBV23-1, the J call TRBJ1-5; possible D gene TRBD1, 5 bases. TRBV23-1 is designated an ORF whose function remains uncertain. The CDR3 runs to 16 residues. V shed 1 base and J shed 6 bases, with 16 bases lying between them. The DNA for the CDR3 is TGCGCCAGCAGTCAATGCAGGGTGGGGAAGGGTCAGCCCCAGCATTTT. Its protein is CASSQCRVGKGQPQHF.

The genes are TRBV27 and TRBJ2-7; D is perhaps TRBD2 (6 bases). Germline values: CDR1 MNHEY, CDR2 SMNVEV (reference sequence). The CDR3 sequence is 14 residues long. The V gene lost 6 bases and the J gene lost 3 bases, with 15 bases spanning the gap. The CDR3, as DNA: TGTGCCAGCAGACCGGAGCTGGGGGGCTACGAGCAGTACTTC. It encodes CASRPELGGYEQYF.

This chain uses TRBV3-1 (or the pseudogene TRBV3-2) with TRBJ2-3, with no clear D. V was trimmed by 0 bases and J by 7 bases, leaving 8 bases between them. From germline, CDR1 is LGHDT and CDR2 YNNKEL (reference sequence). CDR3 length equals 13 residues. The CDR3 region is CASSQEETYTQYF. The CDR3 region has the DNA TGTGCCAGCAGCCAAGAGGAGACGTATACGCAGTATTTT.

The V and J genes are TRBV5-6 and TRBJ1-1, with D perhaps TRBD1 (5 bases). The V end was cut by 4 bases, the J end by 3 bases, with 22 bases between. CDR3 size: 17 residues. The germline gives CDR1 SGHDT, CDR2 YYEEEE. The CDR3 region has the DNA TGTGCCAGCAGCATCCCGGGACTAAGCCCTCGGGACACTGAAGCTTTCTTT. Its protein product is CASSIPGLSPRDTEAFF.

The chain combines TRBV19 with TRBJ1-1; 9 nucleotides align to TRBD1. In germline, CDR1 is LNHDA, CDR2 SQIVND (reference sequence). The J segment lost 2 bases and the V segment lost 3 bases, leaving 13 bases of the junction unmatched. This CDR3 is built from 18 residues. The CDR3 loop reads CASSILPGQGRLNTEAFF. CDR3 DNA sequence: TGTGCCAGTAGTATTTTGCCGGGACAGGGTCGTTTAAACACTGAAGCTTTCTTT. Drawing the rest from reference TRBV19 and TRBJ1-1, the complete variable domain is DGGITQSPKYLFRKEGQNVTLSCEQNLNHDAMYWYRQDPGQGLRLIYYSQIVNDFQKGDIAEGYSVSREKKESFPLTVTSAQKNPTAFYLCASSILPGQGRLNTEAFFGQGTRLTVV.

This clone has only a few counts. This chain links TRBV7-9 with TRBJ2-7; no definite D call. V dropped 2 bases and J dropped 4 bases, with 6 bases sitting between them. Germline lookup yields CDR1 SEHNR and CDR2 FQNEAQ (reference sequence). This CDR3 spans 12 amino acids. The CDR3 region is CASSLSQYEQYF. DNA for the CDR3: TGTGCCAGCAGCTTATCCCAATACGAGCAGTACTTC.

This chain links TRBV5-4 with TRBJ2-1; D gene ambiguous. Germline loops: CDR1 SGHNT, CDR2 YYREEE (reference sequence). Trimming stripped 0 bases from V and 1 base from J, with 11 bases between. The CDR3 runs to 16 residues. The CDR3 protein is CASSLAEALSYNEQFF. As DNA, the CDR3 is TGTGCCAGCAGCTTGGCCGAGGCACTTTCCTACAATGAGCAGTTCTTC.

The chain has TRBV11-2 and TRBJ1-1; D not resolved. This CDR3 is built from 14 residues. CDR1 is SGHAT, CDR2 FQNNGV, per germline. V was shortened by 0 bases and J by 3 bases, with 8 bases between the two germline ends. The CDR3 spells CASSLDTGYTEAFF. In nucleotides, the CDR3 is TGTGCCAGCAGCTTAGATACGGGGTACACTGAAGCTTTCTTT.

The gene calls are TRBV5-1 and TRBJ2-2; a possible D gene is TRBD1 (6 bases). Trimming removed 0 bases from V and 4 bases from J, with 10 bases in between. Germline-derived CDR1 and CDR2 are SGHRS and YFSETQ. The CDR3 runs 15 residues. The CDR3: CASSLATGFTGELFF. The CDR3 nucleotides are TGCGCCAGCAGCTTGGCTACAGGGTTCACCGGGGAGCTGTTTTTT.

The chain combines TRBV6-1 with TRBJ2-3, with D possibly being TRBD2 (6 bases). The V gene lost 2 bases and the J gene lost 0 bases, with 12 bases spanning the gap. The CDR3 has 16 amino acids. CDR1 MNHNS and CDR2 SASEGT come from the germline V gene. CDR3 sequence (DNA): TGTGCCAGCAGTGAACTCGGGGGAGGAAGCACAGATACGCAGTATTTT. Protein product: CASSELGGGSTDTQYF.

This clone was picked up one time. The rearrangement joins TRBV28 to TRBJ1-5; 8 bases map to TRBD1. This CDR3 is 15 amino acids long. Trimming cost V 7 bases and J 1 base; bases outside gene matches: 6. Looked up from germline, CDR1 is MDHEN and CDR2 is SYDVKM. This CDR3 reads CASTQQGGSNQPQHF. Written as DNA, the CDR3 is TGTGCCAGCACCCAACAGGGGGGAAGCAATCAGCCCCAGCATTTT.

This clone was counted only a few times. The CDR3 DNA reads as TGTGCCAGCAGTCGGGACAACGTTATCAATCAGCCCCAGCATTTT. Its protein is CASSRDNVINQPQHF. The J gene is TRBJ1-5, the V gene TRBV2, with D perhaps TRBD1 (6 bases). The CDR3 is 15 residues long. Germline CDR1 and CDR2: SNHLY and FYNNEI. The V and J ends lost 5 bases and 3 bases respectively, with 14 bases between them.

CDR3 region: CASSDSRLAGDTDTQYF. Written as DNA, the CDR3 is TGTGCCAGCAGTGATAGTAGGCTAGCGGGGGATACAGATACGCAGTATTTT. This chain joins TRBV2 and TRBJ2-3, with 10 positions matching TRBD2. Germline trimming cut 3 bases from V and 3 bases from J; bases unmatched to any gene: 9. CDR3 length: 17 amino acids. Germline V gives CDR1 SNHLY, CDR2 FYNNEI.

The V and J genes are TRBV11-2 and TRBJ1-1, with a tentative D call TRBD1 (6 bases). Looked up from germline, CDR1 is SGHAT and CDR2 is FQNNGV. The CDR3 is 18 amino acids. Trimming shortened V by 5 bases and J by 3 bases, and 25 bases separated the two germline ends. The CDR3 DNA reads TGTGCCAGCAGCGGAATGGACAGCCAGAACGATGAGTACACTGAAGCTTTCTTT. It codes for CASSGMDSQNDEYTEAFF. Using reference TRBV11-2 and TRBJ1-1 for the parts outside the CDR3, the full variable domain is EAGVAQSPRYKIIEKRQSVAFWCNPISGHATLYWYQQILGQGPKLLIQFQNNGVVDDSQLPKDRFSAERLKGVDSTLKIQPAKLEDSAVYLCASSGMDSQNDEYTEAFFGQGTRLTVV.

The chain couples TRBV3-1 (or the pseudogene TRBV3-2) to TRBJ1-6; 11 bases match TRBD1. CDR3 length equals 16 residues. CDR1 is LGHDT, CDR2 YNNKEL, per germline (reference sequence). V lost 1 base, J lost 5 bases, and 1 base stayed unmatched. CDR3 sequence: CASSQGTGGNNSPLHF. CDR3 bases: TGTGCCAGCAGCCAAGGGACAGGGGGCAATAATTCACCCCTCCACTTT.

The CDR3 DNA reads TGTGCCACCAGTGACGGGTCGGGCAGGGATCAAGAGACCCAGTACTTC. It codes for CATSDGSGRDQETQYF. The V gene is TRBV24-1, the J gene TRBJ2-5; D is perhaps TRBD1 (5 bases). In germline, CDR1 is KGHDR, CDR2 SFDVKD. The CDR3 is 16 residues long. Between the trimmed V and J ends, which lost 4 bases and 2 bases, there was a span of 16 bases.

The sample holds one count of this clone. The chain recombines TRBV6-2 or TRBV6-3 with TRBJ2-1, with D perhaps matching TRBD2 (7 bases). Germline CDR1 reads MNHEY; CDR2 reads SVGEGT. This CDR3 contains 15 residues. V was trimmed by 5 bases and J by 7 bases, leaving 18 bases between them. CDR3: CASSDKRGGFNEQFF. The CDR3 nucleotides are TGTGCCAGCAGTGACAAGAGGGGGGGGTTTAATGAGCAGTTCTTC.

The V gene is TRBV19, the J gene TRBJ1-1; 8 bases are a match to TRBD1. Germline V CDR1 and CDR2: LNHDA, SQIVND (reference sequence). The CDR3 is 15 residues long. V gave up 5 bases and J gave up 2 bases; unmatched junction bases: 7. DNA of the CDR3: TGTGCCAGTAGTCCGTGGACAGGGAGTAACACTGAAGCTTTCTTT. Its translation: CASSPWTGSNTEAFF.

The CDR3 DNA sequence: TGCGCCAGCAGCTTGGTTGGACAGGGTATGGGGCAGCCCCAGCATTTT. Its protein product is CASSLVGQGMGQPQHF. The chain joins TRBV5-1 to TRBJ1-5; 8 positions agree with TRBD1. The CDR3 is 16 residues long. Trimming removed 0 bases from V and 7 bases from J; junction bases left unmatched: 9. Germline lookup yields CDR1 SGHRS and CDR2 YFSETQ.